Listed here is a single TCR beta chain. The data derive from a study of cytomegalovirus exposure and HLA in healthy donors. PCR used 60 Vbeta primers and 13 Jbeta primers. Profiled with immunoSEQ multiplex PCR; TCRdb holds only in-frame clones, not every one. This table has about 150,000 clones, about 80% appearing once. Per germline, CDR1 MNHNY and CDR2 SVGAGI (reference sequence). The V end lost 5 bases, the J end lost 0 bases, and 11 bases lay between the germline ends. The CDR3 spans 15 residues. This clonotype originated in a man younger than 45 in good health. The sequencing input was PBMCs. This chain joins TRBV6-6 and TRBJ2-1; a weak D match, TRBD1 (5 bases). The CDR3 region has the DNA TGTGCCAGCAGTGACAGCTCATACTCCTACAATGAGCAGTTCTTC. Translation: CASSDSSYSYNEQFF.